At least ten counts were recorded for the clone carrying this T cell receptor beta chain. V lost 4 bases, J lost 0 bases, and 10 bases stayed unmatched. The V gene's germline CDR1 is ENHRY and CDR2 SYGVKD. This CDR3 is built from 17 residues. This sample was included in a study of human T cells and chemical hapten exposure. Study-wide context: Patch tests put 0.01% DPC on the upper back, and the results were checked at 6 days.

Individual cDNA molecules had unique molecular identifiers attached to them by the library. Original handling: Sequenced samples showed a median of around 96,000 TCRs each, with counts running from roughly 23,000 to 700,000. Each CDR3 protein is one row after TCRdb ran MiXCR on the RACE reads. None of the V and J calls come from the authors' own analysis; TCRdb made them. The data hold some 400,000 distinct CDR3 sequences, with approximately 5.1% observed a single time. Time point: pre-sensitization, week 0. Treatment noted: therapeutic diphenylcyclopropenone sensitization with weekly scalp DPC. J is TRBJ2-3 and V is TRBV10-3, with TRBD2 matching over 7 bases. The clonotype originates from a woman in her forties or fifties with alopecia areata. Some clones in this sample may be carry-over from other donors' samples. The sample here was whole blood, taken in connection with sensitization to the hapten diphenylcyclopropenone (DPC). For the CDR3, the DNA is TGTGCCATCAGTGCGGCTAGCGGAGGGACTAGCACAGATACGCAGTATTTT. Translation: CAISAASGGTSTDTQYF.